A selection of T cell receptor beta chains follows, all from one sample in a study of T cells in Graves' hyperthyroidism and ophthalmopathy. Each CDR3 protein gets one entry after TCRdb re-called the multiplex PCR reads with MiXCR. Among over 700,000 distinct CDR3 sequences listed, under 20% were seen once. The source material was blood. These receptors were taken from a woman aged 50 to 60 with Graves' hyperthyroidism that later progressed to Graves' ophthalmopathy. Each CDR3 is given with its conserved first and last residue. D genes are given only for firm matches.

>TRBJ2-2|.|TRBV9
CASSVGAGNTGELFF
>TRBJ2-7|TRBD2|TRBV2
CASRRLAGGYNEQYF
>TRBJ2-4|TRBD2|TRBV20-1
CSARDTKLTGTSGGLAKNIQYF
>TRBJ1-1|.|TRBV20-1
CSAPWQGWNTEAFF
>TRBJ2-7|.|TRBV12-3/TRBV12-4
CASSQGRGWEQYF
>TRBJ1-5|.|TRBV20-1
CSARDLGKGRQPQHF
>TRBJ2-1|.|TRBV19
CATRDWGLNEQFF
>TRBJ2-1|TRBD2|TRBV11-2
CASSTLGGSGLSSYNEQFF
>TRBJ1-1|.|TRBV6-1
CASARGGEAFF
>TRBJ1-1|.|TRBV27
CASRNPGPNTEAFF
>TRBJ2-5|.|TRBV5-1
CASSPLPSQGGEETQYF
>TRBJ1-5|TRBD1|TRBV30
CACQGQFNQPQHF
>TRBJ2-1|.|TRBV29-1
CSVEHVSENEQFF
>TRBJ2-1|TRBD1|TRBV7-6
CASSLGRTGGQYNEQFF
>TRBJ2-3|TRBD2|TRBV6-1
CASSLLAGRSTDTQYF
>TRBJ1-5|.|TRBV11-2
CASSLSIRKSNQPQHF
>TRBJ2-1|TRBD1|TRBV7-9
CASSHWDSRVNEQFF
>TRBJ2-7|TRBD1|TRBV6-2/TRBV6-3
CASSYPAGGIYEQYF
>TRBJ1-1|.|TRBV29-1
CSGLTGRNTEAFF
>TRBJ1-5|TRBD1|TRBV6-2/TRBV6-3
CASSSRDRHQPQHF
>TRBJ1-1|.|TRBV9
CASSVEAGVATEAFF
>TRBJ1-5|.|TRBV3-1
CASSQDPLQPQHF
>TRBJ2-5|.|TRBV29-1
CSVIRQGGETQYF
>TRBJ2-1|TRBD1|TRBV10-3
CAIRRQGGGEQFF
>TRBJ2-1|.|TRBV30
CAWSFGHSNEQFF
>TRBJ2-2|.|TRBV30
CAWSVLQNTGELFF
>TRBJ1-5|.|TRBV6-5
CASSYSTAAEWELTQHF
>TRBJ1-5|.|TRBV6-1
CASTTGLYSNQPQHF
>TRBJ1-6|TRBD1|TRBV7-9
CASRQGGNSPLHF
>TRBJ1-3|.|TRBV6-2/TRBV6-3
CASSYGGRASGNTIYF
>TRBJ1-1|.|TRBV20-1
CSAGRRGFTTEAFF
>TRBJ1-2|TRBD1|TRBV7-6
CASSLGWTGEDYGYTF
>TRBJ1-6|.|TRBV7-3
CASSLEAPGNSPLHF
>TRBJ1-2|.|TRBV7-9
CASSPPGEGVYGYTF
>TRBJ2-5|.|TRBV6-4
CASSDGLTKQNETQYF
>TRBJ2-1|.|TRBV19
CASSKSEDGAYNEQFF
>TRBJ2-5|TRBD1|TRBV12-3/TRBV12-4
CASSPGQGAGETQYF
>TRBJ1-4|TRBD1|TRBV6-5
CASSYSFLGQGFSGAANEKLFF
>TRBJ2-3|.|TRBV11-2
CASSLDSRSTDTQYF
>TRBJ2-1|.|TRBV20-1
CSAMRRENEQFF
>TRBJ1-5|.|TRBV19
CASIGTTTGSNQPQHF
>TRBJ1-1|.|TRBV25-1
CASSEYVGKGPGEAFF
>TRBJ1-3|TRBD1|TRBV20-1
CSALLTGFGNTIYF
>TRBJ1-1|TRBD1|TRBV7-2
CASSLATGTPEAFF
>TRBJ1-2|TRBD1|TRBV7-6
CASSLGGQGNGYTF
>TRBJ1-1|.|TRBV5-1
CASSLPHLDTEAFF
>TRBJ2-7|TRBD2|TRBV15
CATSRDRASGGEQYF
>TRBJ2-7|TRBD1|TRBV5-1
CASRLGQGAFEQYF
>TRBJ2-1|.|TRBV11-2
CASTRGALGREQFF
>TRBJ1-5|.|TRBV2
CASSETPLGGNQPQHF
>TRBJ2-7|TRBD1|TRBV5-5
CASSLRDREHEQYF
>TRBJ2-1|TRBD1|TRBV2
CASSENWTGKGEQFF
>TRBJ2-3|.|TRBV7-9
CASNSKGGSPTYTDTQYF
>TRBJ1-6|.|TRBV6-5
CASSYGGGPDIIQPLHF
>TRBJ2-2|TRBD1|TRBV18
CASSPAGTGANAGELFF